The TCR beta chain under discussion was sequenced for a study of breast tumors, draining lymph nodes, adjacent tissues. Germline V gene data show CDR1 as SEHNR and CDR2 as FQNEAQ (reference sequence). Trimming shortened V by 4 bases and J by 5 bases, and 23 bases separated the two germline ends. This CDR3 has 17 amino acids. Study conclusions and caveats: Tumors had less TCR diversity than lymph nodes, more than nontumor tissue.

Breast cancer patients provided tissue from their axillary draining lymph nodes. This clonotype was seen many times. Its antigen is as yet unknown. MiXCR, applied by TCRdb to the multiplex PCR reads, yields one record per CDR3 protein. The sample lists under 300,000 distinct CDR3 sequences, 30% to 35% occurring once. The receptor comes from a female donor with breast cancer. Some clones in this sample may be carry-over from other donors' samples. The rearrangement joins TRBV7-9 to TRBJ2-5; D possibly uses TRBD1 or TRBD2 (5 bases each). Sequencing was carried out using axillary lymph node tissue. This CDR3 is CASSYPGPRVKWETQYF. The CDR3 coding sequence is TGTGCCAGCAGCTACCCGGGACCTAGGGTAAAATGGGAGACCCAGTACTTC.